Below, 17 T cell receptor beta chains from the same sample are listed, as sequenced in a study of blood T cells in healthy people across ages. Sample-barcoded 5' priming and a J-beta primer mix drove a second PCR of about 6 to 11 cycles. TCRdb analysed the 5' RACE reads with MiXCR anew, one entry per CDR3 protein. The table lists 1,300,000 or so distinct CDR3 sequences, approximately 63% of them singletons, with more than 6% in the top ten. The sample comprised blood. These receptors originate from a man between 18 and 35 years old in good health.

This clonotype was detected only a few times. The V and J genes are TRBV20-1 and TRBJ2-5; 7 nucleotides line up with TRBD2. The length of the CDR3 is 14 residues. CDR1 and CDR2 (germline): DFQATT, SNEGSKA (reference sequence). Germline trimming cut 6 bases from V and 5 bases from J; bases unmatched to any gene: 12. Here the CDR3 reads CSALEGGSRETQYF. CDR3 in DNA: TGCAGTGCCCTAGAGGGCGGGAGTAGGGAGACCCAGTACTTC.

The chain recombines TRBV12-3 or TRBV12-4 with TRBJ2-5, with TRBD2 as a possible D gene (7 bases). The CDR3 has 14 residues. Trimming shortened V by 4 bases and J by 11 bases, and 20 bases separated the two germline ends. The CDR3 loop is CASSSRRGAREQYF. CDR3 sequence (DNA): TGTGCCAGCAGTTCCCGCCGGGGGGCTCGTGAGCAGTACTTC.

This clonotype has more than one count but fewer than ten. In DNA form, the CDR3 reads TGCAGCGCCGGGACAGGGTTCTACGAGCAGTACTTC. It specifies CSAGTGFYEQYF. The V call is TRBV20-1, the J call TRBJ2-7; TRBD1 aligns across 9 bases. CDR3 length equals 12 residues. The V gene's germline CDR1 is DFQATT and CDR2 SNEGSKA (reference sequence).

This clonotype was found a few times. CDR3 in DNA: TGTGCCAGCAGTGAAAAAGGACTAGCGGTAGAATCCTACGAGCAGTACTTC. Translated: CASSEKGLAVESYEQYF. The V and J genes are TRBV2 and TRBJ2-7, with TRBD2 matching over 10 bases. Germline assignment: CDR1 SNHLY and CDR2 FYNNEI. There are 17 residues in the CDR3. The ends lost 2 bases at V and 1 base at J; junction bases unmatched: 8. Supplemented by reference TRBV2 and TRBJ2-7, the full variable domain reads EPEVTQTPSHQVTQMGQEVILRCVPISNHLYFYWYRQILGQKVEFLVSFYNNEISEKSEIFDDQFSVERPDGSNFTLKIRSTKLEDSAMYFCASSEKGLAVESYEQYFGPGTRLTVT.

CDR3 DNA sequence: TGTGCCAGCAGTTACTCTAAGTCCGGGGAGCAGTACTTC. Translation: CASSYSKSGEQYF. The chain combines TRBV6-5 with TRBJ2-7; D gene unclear. This CDR3 is built from 13 residues. V lost 0 bases and J 7 bases, leaving 10 bases between the germline ends. In germline, CDR1 is MNHEY, CDR2 SVGAGI.

This clonotype has only a few counts. This chain connects TRBV6-6 to TRBJ1-1; D gene ambiguous. V was pared by 7 bases and J by 3 bases, with 15 bases between. Germline CDR1 and CDR2: MNHNY and SVGAGI (reference sequence). The CDR3 is made up of 14 amino acids. The CDR3 DNA is TGTGCCAGCAACCAGTCTCCCCCGGACACTGAAGCTTTCTTT. Its translation is CASNQSPPDTEAFF.

The chain recombines TRBV7-8 with TRBJ2-1; D is uncertain. The CDR3 contains 15 residues. V lost 7 bases, J lost 0 bases, and 13 bases lay in between. Germline values: CDR1 SGHVS, CDR2 FQNEAQ. The CDR3 is CASTEAKSSYNEQFF. DNA of the CDR3: TGTGCCAGCACCGAGGCTAAGAGCTCCTACAATGAGCAGTTCTTC.

The genes are TRBV28 and TRBJ2-1; D is undetermined. Deletions cut 6 bases from V and 7 bases from J, with 16 bases between. Germline CDR1 reads MDHEN; CDR2 reads SYDVKM. The CDR3 loop spans 14 amino acids. CDR3 sequence reads: CASSRPRAWNEQFF. As DNA, the CDR3 is TGTGCCAGCAGCCGACCTAGGGCGTGGAATGAGCAGTTCTTC.

The chain has TRBV5-5 and TRBJ1-1; 8 nucleotides agree with TRBD1. Germline V CDR1 and CDR2: SGHKS, YYEKEE (reference sequence). Trimming cost V 1 base and J 1 base; bases outside gene matches: 3. There are 15 residues in the CDR3. The CDR3 DNA reads TGTGCCAGCAGCTTGCGACAGGGGCCGAACACTGAAGCTTTCTTT. This codes for CASSLRQGPNTEAFF.

This clonotype has only a few counts. The chain employs TRBV6-2 or TRBV6-3 and TRBJ1-1; unclear D gene. Per germline, CDR1 MNHEY and CDR2 SVGEGT. The germline V and J ends were trimmed by 6 bases and 3 bases, with 11 bases remaining between them. The CDR3 has 13 residues. CDR3 DNA sequence: TGTGCCAGCAGCCGACGCCGGGACACTGAAGCTTTCTTT. Protein sequence: CASSRRRDTEAFF.

This clonotype was seen only once. This rearrangement joins TRBV5-1 to TRBJ2-5; 7 bases line up with TRBD1. The V and J ends lost 7 bases and 4 bases, in that order; junction bases with no gene match: 13. Germline V CDR1 and CDR2: SGHRS, YFSETQ. The CDR3 totals 15 residues. The CDR3 DNA follows: TGCGCCAGCCAAAACAGGGGTTCCCATGGAGAGACCCAGTACTTC. This translates into CASQNRGSHGETQYF.

The chain couples TRBV19 to TRBJ1-1, with D unresolved. From germline, CDR1 is LNHDA and CDR2 SQIVND (reference sequence). V was trimmed by 4 bases and J by 11 bases, leaving 14 bases between them. CDR3 length equals 12 residues. CDR3 bases: TGTGCCAGTAGTAACGACCAGCCTGGCGCTTTCTTT. Translation gives CASSNDQPGAFF.

The genes are TRBV20-1 and TRBJ1-2; D remains unclear. This CDR3 has 14 amino acids. Trimming took off 0 bases at V and 0 bases at J, with 8 bases between the two ends. Per the germline V gene, CDR1 is DFQATT and CDR2 is SNEGSKA (reference sequence). Here the CDR3 reads CSAREEITNYGYTF. The DNA for the CDR3 is TGCAGTGCTAGAGAGGAAATAACTAACTATGGCTACACCTTC.

This chain links TRBV4-1 with TRBJ2-7; TRBD1 aligns across 7 bases. The junction had 9 bases not matched to a gene; V was cut back by 2 bases and J by 2 bases. There are 16 residues in the CDR3. The germline V gene encodes CDR1 MGHRA and CDR2 YSYEKL. This chain's CDR3 is CASSQSRTGEAYEQYF. CDR3 nucleotides: TGCGCCAGCAGCCAATCCAGGACAGGAGAAGCCTACGAGCAGTACTTC.

CDR3: CASSEGGTSFYEQFF. The DNA of the CDR3 is TGTGCCAGCAGTGAGGGCGGGACTAGTTTCTATGAGCAGTTCTTC. The chain couples TRBV2 to TRBJ2-1; 8 bases line up with TRBD2. CDR1 and CDR2 (germline): SNHLY, FYNNEI. With V trimmed by 3 bases and J by 8 bases, 9 bases remained unmatched. This CDR3 is built from 15 residues.

The V gene is TRBV9, the J gene TRBJ2-6; D is possibly TRBD1 (6 bases). This CDR3 region has 16 residues. The germline V gene encodes CDR1 SGDLS and CDR2 YYNGEE. V lost 4 bases and J 0 bases, leaving 11 bases between the germline ends. The CDR3, as DNA: TGTGCCAGCAGCACTTACAGGGACTCTGGGGCCAACGTCCTGACTTTC. Amino acids: CASSTYRDSGANVLTF.

This clonotype was observed a few times. The J gene is TRBJ2-1, the V gene TRBV5-1; tentatively, D is TRBD2 (6 bases). V was trimmed by 3 bases and J by 4 bases, leaving 11 bases between them. The CDR3 loop spans 14 amino acids. Germline assignment: CDR1 SGHRS and CDR2 YFSETQ. CDR3 protein: CASSSPGLYNEQFF. The DNA of the CDR3 is TGCGCCAGCAGCTCCCCGGGACTTTACAATGAGCAGTTCTTC.